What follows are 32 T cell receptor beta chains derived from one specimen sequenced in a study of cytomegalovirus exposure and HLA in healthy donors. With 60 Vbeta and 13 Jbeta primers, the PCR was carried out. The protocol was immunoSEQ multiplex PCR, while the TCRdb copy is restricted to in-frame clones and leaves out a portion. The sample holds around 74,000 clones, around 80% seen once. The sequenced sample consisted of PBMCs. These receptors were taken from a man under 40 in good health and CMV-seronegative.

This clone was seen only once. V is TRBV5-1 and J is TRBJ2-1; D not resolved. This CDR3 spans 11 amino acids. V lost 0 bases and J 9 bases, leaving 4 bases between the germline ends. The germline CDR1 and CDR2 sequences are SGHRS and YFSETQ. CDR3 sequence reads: CASSLAFEQFF. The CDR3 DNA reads TGCGCCAGCAGCTTGGCGTTTGAGCAGTTCTTC.

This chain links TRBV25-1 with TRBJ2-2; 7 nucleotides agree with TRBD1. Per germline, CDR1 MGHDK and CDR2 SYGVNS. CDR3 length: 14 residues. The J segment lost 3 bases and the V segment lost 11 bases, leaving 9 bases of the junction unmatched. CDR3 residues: CAAQKQGYTGELFF. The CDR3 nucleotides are TGTGCCGCACAAAAACAGGGGTACACCGGGGAGCTGTTTTTT.

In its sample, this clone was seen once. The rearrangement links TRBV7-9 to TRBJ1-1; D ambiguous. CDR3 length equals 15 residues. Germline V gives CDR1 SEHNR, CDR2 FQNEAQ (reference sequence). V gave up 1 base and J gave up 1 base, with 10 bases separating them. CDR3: CASSLGRSGNTEAFF. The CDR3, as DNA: TGTGCCAGCAGCTTAGGGCGGAGTGGGAACACTGAAGCTTTCTTT.

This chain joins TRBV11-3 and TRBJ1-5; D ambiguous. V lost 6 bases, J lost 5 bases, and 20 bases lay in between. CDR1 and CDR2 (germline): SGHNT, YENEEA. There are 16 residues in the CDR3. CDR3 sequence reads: CASSFNVELYYQPQHF. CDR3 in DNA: TGTGCCAGCAGTTTCAACGTTGAACTCTATTATCAGCCCCAGCATTTT.

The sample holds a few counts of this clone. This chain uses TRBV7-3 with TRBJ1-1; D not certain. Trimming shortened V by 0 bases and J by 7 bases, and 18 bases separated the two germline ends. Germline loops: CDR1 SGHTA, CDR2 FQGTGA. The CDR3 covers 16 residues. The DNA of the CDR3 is TGTGCCAGCAGCTTAACCCCTAGCGCCTCAGTCGGTGAAGCTTTCTTT. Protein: CASSLTPSASVGEAFF.

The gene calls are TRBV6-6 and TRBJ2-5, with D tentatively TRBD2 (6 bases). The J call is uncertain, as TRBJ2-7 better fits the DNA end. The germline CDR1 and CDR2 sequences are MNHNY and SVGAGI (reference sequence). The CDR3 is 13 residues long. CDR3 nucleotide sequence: TGTGCCAGCAAGGAGCTAGCGTTGTACGAGCAGTACTTC. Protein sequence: CASKELALYEQYF.

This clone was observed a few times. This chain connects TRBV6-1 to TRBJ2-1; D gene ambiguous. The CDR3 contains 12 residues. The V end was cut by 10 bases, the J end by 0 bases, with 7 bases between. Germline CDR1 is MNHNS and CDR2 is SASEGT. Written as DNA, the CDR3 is TGTGCCACTACTGACTCCTACAATGAGCAGTTCTTC. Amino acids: CATTDSYNEQFF.

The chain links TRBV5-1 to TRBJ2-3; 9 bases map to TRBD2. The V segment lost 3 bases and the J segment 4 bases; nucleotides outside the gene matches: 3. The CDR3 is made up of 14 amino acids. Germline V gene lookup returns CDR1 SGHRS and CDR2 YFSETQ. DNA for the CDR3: TGCGCCAGCAGCTCTAGCGGGGTGGCAGATACGCAGTATTTT. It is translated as CASSSSGVADTQYF.

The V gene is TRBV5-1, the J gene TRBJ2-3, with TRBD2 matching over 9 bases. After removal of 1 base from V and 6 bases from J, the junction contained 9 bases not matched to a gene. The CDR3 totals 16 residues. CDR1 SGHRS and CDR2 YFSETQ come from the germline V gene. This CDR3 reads CASSLYPRGGSDTQYF. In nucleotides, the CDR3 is TGCGCCAGCAGCTTGTATCCGCGGGGGGGCTCGGATACGCAGTATTTT.

CDR3 in amino acids: CASSLLGTGTSGNTIYF. The CDR3 DNA reads as TGCGCCAGCAGCTTGCTGGGCACGGGAACCTCTGGAAACACCATATATTTT. This rearrangement joins TRBV5-1 to TRBJ1-3; D is uncertain. Deletions cut 1 base from V and 0 bases from J, with 14 bases between. The CDR3 runs 17 residues. Germline V CDR1 and CDR2: SGHRS, YFSETQ.

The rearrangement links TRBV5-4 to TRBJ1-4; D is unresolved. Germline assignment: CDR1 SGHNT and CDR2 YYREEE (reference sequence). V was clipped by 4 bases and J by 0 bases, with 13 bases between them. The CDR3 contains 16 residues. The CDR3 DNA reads TGTGCCAGCAGCACGGGCGGACTTTCAACTAATGAAAAACTGTTTTTT. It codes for CASSTGGLSTNEKLFF.

Here the CDR3 reads CAIGQGQDTDTQYF. As DNA, the CDR3 is TGTGCCATCGGACAGGGTCAAGATACAGATACGCAGTATTTT. The V call is TRBV10-3, the J call TRBJ2-3, with 8 bases aligning to TRBD1. There are 14 residues in the CDR3. V trimming: 8 bases; J trimming: 3 bases; junction bases outside the gene matches: 7. Germline V gene data show CDR1 as ENHRY and CDR2 as SYGVKD.

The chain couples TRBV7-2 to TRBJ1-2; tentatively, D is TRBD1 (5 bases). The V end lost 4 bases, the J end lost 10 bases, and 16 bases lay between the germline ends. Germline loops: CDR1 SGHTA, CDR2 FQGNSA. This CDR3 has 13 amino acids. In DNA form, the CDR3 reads TGTGCCAGCAGCTCGCCGGGGGGGATTGTCTACACCTTC. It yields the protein CASSSPGGIVYTF.

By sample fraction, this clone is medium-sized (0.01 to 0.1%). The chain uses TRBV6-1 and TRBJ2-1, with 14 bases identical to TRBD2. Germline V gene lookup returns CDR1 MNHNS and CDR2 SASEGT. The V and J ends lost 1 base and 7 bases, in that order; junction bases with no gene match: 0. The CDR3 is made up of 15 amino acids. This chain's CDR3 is CASSEGTSGGNEQFF. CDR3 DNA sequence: TGTGCCAGCAGTGAAGGGACTAGCGGGGGGAATGAGCAGTTCTTC.

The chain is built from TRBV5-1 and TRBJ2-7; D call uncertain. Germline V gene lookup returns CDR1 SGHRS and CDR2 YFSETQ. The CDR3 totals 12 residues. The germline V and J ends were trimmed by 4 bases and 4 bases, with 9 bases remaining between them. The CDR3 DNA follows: TGCGCCAGCAGCCCCCCCGCGTACGAGCAGTACTTC. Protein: CASSPPAYEQYF.

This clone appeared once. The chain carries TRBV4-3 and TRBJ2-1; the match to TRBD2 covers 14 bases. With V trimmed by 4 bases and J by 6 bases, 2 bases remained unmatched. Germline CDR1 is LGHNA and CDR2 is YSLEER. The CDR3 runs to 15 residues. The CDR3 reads CASSPGTSGGNEQFF. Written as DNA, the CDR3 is TGCGCCAGCAGCCCCGGGACTAGCGGGGGCAATGAGCAGTTCTTC.

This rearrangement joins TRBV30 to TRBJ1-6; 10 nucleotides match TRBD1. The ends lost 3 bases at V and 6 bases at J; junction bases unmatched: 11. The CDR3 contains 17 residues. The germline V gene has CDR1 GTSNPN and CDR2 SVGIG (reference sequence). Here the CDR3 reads CAWSRDRGPPFNSPLHF. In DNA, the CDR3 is TGTGCCTGGAGCCGGGACAGGGGCCCTCCGTTTAATTCACCCCTCCACTTT.

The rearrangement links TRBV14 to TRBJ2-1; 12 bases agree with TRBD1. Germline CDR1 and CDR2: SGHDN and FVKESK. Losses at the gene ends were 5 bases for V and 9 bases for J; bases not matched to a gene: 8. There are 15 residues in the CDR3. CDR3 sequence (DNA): TGTGCCAGCAGCGGCCGGGACAGGGGGCTAGGTGAGCAGTTCTTC. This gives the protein CASSGRDRGLGEQFF.

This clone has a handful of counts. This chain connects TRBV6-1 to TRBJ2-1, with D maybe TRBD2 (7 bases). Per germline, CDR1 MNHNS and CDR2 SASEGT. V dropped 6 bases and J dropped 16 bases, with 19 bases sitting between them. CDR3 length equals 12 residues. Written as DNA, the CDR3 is TGTGCCAGCAGCCTACAGGGCCCGGGGGGATTCTTC. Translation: CASSLQGPGGFF.

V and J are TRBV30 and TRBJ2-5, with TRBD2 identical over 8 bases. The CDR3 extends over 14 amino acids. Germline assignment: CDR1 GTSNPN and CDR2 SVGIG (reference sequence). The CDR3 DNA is TGTGCTTCGTCCGGGGGGGCCGTATCTGAGACCCAGTACTTC. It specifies CASSGGAVSETQYF.

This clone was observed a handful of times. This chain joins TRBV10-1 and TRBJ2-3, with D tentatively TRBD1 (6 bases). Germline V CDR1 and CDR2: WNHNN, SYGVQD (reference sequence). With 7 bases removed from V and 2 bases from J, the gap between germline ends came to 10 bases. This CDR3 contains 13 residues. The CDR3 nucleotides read TGCGCCAGCAACAGACAGGTCACAGATACGCAGTATTTT. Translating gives CASNRQVTDTQYF.

The CDR3 coding sequence is TGCAGCGTTGAAGATAGGGTGGGACAACGGTATTTT. Its protein product is CSVEDRVGQRYF. The rearrangement uses TRBV29-1 and TRBJ2-3, with D tentatively TRBD1 (6 bases). The CDR3 has 12 amino acids. V lost 0 bases to trimming and J lost 14 bases, with 15 bases between them. The germline gives CDR1 SQVTM, CDR2 ANQGSEA.

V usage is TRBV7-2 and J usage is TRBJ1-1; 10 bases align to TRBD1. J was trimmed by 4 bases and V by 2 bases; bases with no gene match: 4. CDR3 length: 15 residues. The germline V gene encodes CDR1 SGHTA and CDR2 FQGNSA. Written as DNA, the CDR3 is TGTGCCAGCAGCTTAAGACAGGGGGCCGTCACTGAAGCTTTCTTT. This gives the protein CASSLRQGAVTEAFF. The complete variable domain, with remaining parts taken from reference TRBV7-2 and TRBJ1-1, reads GAGVSQSPSNKVTEKGKDVELRCDPISGHTALYWYRQSLGQGLEFLIYFQGNSAPDKSGLPSDRFSAERTGGSVSTLTIQRTQQEDSAVYLCASSLRQGAVTEAFFGQGTRLTVV.

In DNA form, the CDR3 reads TGTGCCAGCAGCTTGGGCAGGGAATCCGAGCAGTACTTC. Translating it yields CASSLGRESEQYF. This chain uses TRBV5-4 with TRBJ2-7; weak D call: TRBD1 (5 bases). The germline CDR1 and CDR2 sequences are SGHNT and YYREEE (reference sequence). V was shortened by 0 bases and J by 6 bases, with 10 bases between the two germline ends. The length of the CDR3 is 13 residues. Using reference TRBV5-4 and TRBJ2-7 for the parts outside the CDR3, the full variable domain is ETGVTQSPTHLIKTRGQQVTLRCSSQSGHNTVSWYQQALGQGPQFIFQYYREEENGRGNFPPRFSGLQFPNYSSELNVNALELDDSALYLCASSLGRESEQYFGPGTRLTVT.

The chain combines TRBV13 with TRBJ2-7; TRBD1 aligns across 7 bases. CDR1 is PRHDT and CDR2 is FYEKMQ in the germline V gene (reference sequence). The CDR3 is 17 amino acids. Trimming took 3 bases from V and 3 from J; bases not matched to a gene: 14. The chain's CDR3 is CASSLRQGLEGGYEQYF. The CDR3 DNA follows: TGTGCCAGCAGCTTGAGACAGGGATTAGAGGGCGGCTACGAGCAGTACTTC.

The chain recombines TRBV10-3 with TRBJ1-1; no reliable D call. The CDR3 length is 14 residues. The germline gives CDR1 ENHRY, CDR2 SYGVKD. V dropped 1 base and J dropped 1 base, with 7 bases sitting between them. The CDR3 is CAISEFVRNTEAFF. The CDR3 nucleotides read TGTGCCATCAGTGAGTTCGTCCGGAACACTGAAGCTTTCTTT.

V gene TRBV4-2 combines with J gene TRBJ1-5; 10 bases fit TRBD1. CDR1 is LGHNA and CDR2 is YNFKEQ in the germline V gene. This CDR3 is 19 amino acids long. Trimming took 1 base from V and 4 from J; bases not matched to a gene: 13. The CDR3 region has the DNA TGTGCCAGCAGCCAAGTAGACAGGGGGCGGCCTCTGGGAAATCAGCCCCAGCATTTT. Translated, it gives CASSQVDRGRPLGNQPQHF.

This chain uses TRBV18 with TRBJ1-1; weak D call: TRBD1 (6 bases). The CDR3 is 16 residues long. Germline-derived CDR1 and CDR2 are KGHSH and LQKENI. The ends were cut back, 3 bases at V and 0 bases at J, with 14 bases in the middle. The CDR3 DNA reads TGTGCCAGCTCACCCAACTTACAGGGAATGAACACTGAAGCTTTCTTT. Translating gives CASSPNLQGMNTEAFF.

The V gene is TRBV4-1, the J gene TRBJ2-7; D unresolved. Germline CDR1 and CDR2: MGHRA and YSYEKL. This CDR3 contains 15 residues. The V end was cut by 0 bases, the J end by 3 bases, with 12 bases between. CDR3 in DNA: TGCGCCAGCAGCCAAGAGAGAAGAGCAAACTACGAGCAGTACTTC. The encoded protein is CASSQERRANYEQYF.

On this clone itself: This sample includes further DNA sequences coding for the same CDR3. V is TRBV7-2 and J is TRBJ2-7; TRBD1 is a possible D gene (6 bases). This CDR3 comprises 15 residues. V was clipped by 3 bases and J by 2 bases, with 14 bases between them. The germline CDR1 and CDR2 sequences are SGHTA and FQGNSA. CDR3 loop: CASSFSPGVAYEQYF. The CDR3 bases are TGTGCCAGCAGCTTTAGTCCAGGGGTAGCCTACGAGCAGTACTTC.

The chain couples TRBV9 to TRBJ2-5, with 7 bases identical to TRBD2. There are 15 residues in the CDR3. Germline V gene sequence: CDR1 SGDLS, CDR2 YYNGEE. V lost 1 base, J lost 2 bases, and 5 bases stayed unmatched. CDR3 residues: CASSVRGGGQETQYF. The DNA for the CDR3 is TGTGCCAGCAGCGTACGGGGCGGGGGACAAGAGACCCAGTACTTC.

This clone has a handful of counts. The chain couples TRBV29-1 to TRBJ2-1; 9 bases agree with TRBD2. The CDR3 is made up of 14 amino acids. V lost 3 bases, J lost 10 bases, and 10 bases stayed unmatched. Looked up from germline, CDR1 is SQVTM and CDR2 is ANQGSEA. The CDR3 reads CSVDRVAGVGEQFF. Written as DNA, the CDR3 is TGCAGCGTTGATAGGGTAGCGGGAGTTGGGGAGCAGTTCTTC.